This T cell receptor beta chain was documented in a study of early T cells in non-severe SARS-CoV-2 infection. Whole-study context: RNA in bulk from unsorted whole blood was sequenced, and chains were unpaired.

V lost 0 bases and J 0 bases, leaving 12 bases between the germline ends. The CDR3 contains 17 residues. Germline lookup yields CDR1 LGHNA and CDR2 YNFKEQ. Attachment of unique molecular identifiers to individual cDNA molecules was performed. TCRdb called the 5' RACE reads again in MiXCR, with one record for every CDR3 protein. The data show some 30,000 distinct CDR3 sequences, about 4.9% seen once. This clonotype was detected ten times or more. The antigen is not known. Study results and caveats: Matching results from VDJdb favored anti-spike CD8 responses, leaving private and CD4 specificities undetected.

Source: whole blood, taken at baseline. The receptor comes from an adult who was a healthcare worker with PCR-confirmed SARS-CoV-2 infection or an uninfected control (not recorded which). The genes are TRBV4-2 and TRBJ1-5; no reliable D call. The CDR3 spells CASSQDWAEYSNQPQHF. The CDR3 nucleotides are TGTGCCAGCAGCCAAGATTGGGCAGAATATAGCAATCAGCCCCAGCATTTT.